One sample yielded the 2 T cell receptor beta chains listed below, sequenced in a study of T-cell reconstitution after alpha-beta-depleted transplantation in children (TCRdb year 2016). Libraries were made using PCR. For sequencing, an Illumina HiSeq 2500 was employed. TCR libraries were prepared with molecular barcoding, using unique molecular identifiers to normalize TCRbeta repertoire quantification. TCRdb ran its own pipeline on the public reads, namely fastp trimming at Q25 and MiXCR clone calling, and kept in-frame beta chains. Rows are combined by CDR3 protein, so each entry shows the most common genes and DNA. A total of 500,000 to 600,000 distinct CDR3 sequences appear in this sample, approximately 16% of them only once. Approximately 3% of the sample is in the top ten clones. The input for sequencing was PBMCs from the stem cell graft donor, taken from the stem cell graft. The receptors stem from a human donor who donated a stem cell graft to a child with acute lymphoblastic leukemia.

The CDR3 reads CATSRNRDRGLYEQYF. The CDR3 DNA reads TGTGCCACCAGCAGAAACCGGGACAGGGGGCTTTACGAGCAGTACTTC. V is TRBV15 and J is TRBJ2-7, with TRBD1 matching 12 bases. The V and J ends lost 2 bases and 4 bases, in that order; junction bases with no gene match: 6. The CDR3 runs to 16 residues. Germline CDR1 LNHNV, CDR2 YYDKDF (reference sequence).

The rearrangement joins TRBV5-1 to TRBJ2-7; D call uncertain. V shed 0 bases and J shed 5 bases, with 15 bases lying between them. The CDR3 has 15 residues. Germline values: CDR1 SGHRS, CDR2 YFSETQ. The CDR3 sequence is CASSLVGEGVHEQYF. CDR3 coding DNA: TGCGCCAGCAGCTTGGTTGGTGAAGGAGTGCACGAGCAGTACTTC.